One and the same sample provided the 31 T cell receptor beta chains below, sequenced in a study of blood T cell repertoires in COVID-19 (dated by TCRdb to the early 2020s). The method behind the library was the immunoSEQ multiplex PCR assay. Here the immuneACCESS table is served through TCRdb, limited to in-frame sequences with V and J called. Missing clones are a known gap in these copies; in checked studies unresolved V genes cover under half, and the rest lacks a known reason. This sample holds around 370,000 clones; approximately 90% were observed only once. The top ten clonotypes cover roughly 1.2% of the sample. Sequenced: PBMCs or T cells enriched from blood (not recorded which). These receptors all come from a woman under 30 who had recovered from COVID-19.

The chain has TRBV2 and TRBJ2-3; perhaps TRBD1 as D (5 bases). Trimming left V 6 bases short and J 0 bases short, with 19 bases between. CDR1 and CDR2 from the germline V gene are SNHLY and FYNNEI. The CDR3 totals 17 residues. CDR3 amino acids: CASSYEQEPTSTDTQYF. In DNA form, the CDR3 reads TGTGCCAGCAGCTACGAACAGGAACCTACTAGCACAGATACGCAGTATTTT.

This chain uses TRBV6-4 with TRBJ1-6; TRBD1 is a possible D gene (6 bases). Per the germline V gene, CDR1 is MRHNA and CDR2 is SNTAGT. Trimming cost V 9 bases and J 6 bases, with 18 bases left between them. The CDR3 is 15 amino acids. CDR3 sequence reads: CASSSGGESNSPLHF. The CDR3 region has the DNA TGTGCCAGTTCGTCGGGGGGCGAAAGTAATTCACCCCTCCACTTT.

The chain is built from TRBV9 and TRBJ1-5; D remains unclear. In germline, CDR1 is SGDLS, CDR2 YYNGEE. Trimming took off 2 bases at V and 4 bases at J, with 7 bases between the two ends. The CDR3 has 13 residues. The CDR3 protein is CASSVNNNQPQHF. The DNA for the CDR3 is TGTGCCAGCAGCGTTAACAATAATCAGCCCCAGCATTTT.

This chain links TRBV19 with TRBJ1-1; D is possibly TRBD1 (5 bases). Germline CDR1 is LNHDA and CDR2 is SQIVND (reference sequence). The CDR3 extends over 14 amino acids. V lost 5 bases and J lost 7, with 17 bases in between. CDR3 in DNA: TGTGCCAGTAGTCTAACAGGCCCAAAGGGTGAAGCTTTCTTT. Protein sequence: CASSLTGPKGEAFF.

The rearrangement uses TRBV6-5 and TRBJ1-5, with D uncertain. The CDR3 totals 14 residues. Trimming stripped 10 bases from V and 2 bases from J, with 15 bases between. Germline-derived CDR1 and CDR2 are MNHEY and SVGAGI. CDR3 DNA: TGTGCCACCCGGCGAGGGAGCGGCAATCAGCCCCAGCATTTT. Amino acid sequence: CATRRGSGNQPQHF.

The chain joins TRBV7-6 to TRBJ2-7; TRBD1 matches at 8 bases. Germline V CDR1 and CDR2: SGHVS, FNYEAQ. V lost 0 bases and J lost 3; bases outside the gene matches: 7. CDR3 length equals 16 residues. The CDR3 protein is CASSLAGQGTLYEQYF. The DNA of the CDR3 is TGTGCCAGCAGCTTAGCCGGACAGGGCACTCTCTACGAGCAGTACTTC.

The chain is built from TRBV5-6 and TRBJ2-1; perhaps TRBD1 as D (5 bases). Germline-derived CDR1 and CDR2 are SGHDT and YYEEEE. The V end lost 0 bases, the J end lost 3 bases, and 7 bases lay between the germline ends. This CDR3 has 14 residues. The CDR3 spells CASSLGQNYNEQFF. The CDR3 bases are TGTGCCAGCAGCTTGGGACAGAACTACAATGAGCAGTTCTTC.

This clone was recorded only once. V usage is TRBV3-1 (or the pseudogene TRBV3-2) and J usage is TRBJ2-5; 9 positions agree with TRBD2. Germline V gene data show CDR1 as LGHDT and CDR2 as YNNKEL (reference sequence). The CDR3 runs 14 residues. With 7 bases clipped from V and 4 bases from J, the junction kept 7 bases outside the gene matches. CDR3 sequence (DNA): TGTGCCAGCACACGCGGGGGGGCGGGAGAGACCCAGTACTTC. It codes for CASTRGGAGETQYF.

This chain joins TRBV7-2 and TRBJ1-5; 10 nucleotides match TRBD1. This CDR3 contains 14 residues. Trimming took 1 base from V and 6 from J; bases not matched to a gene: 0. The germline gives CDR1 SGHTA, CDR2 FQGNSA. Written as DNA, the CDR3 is TGTGCCAGCAGCTTAGGGGACAGGGGTCAGCCCCAGCATTTT. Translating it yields CASSLGDRGQPQHF.

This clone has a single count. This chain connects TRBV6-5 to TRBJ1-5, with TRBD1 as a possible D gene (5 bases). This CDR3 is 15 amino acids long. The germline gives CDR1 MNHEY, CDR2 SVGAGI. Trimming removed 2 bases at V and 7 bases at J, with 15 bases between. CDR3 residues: CASSYGRVSGQPQHF. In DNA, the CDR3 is TGTGCCAGCAGTTACGGTCGGGTTTCAGGGCAGCCCCAGCATTTT.

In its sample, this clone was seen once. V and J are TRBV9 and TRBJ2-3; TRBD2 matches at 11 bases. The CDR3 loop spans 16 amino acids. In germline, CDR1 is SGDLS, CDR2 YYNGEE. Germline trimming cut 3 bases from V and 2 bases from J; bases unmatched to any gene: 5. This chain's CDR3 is CASSALAGGTTDTQYF. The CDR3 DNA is TGTGCCAGCAGCGCCCTAGCGGGGGGCACCACAGATACGCAGTATTTT.

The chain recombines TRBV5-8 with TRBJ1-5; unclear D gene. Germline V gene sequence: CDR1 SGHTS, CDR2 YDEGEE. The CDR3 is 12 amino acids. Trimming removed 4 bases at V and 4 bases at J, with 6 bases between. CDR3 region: CASSGLNQPQHF. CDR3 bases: TGTGCCAGCAGCGGACTTAATCAGCCCCAGCATTTT.

CDR3 loop: CASSLNSLADTQYF. In nucleotides, the CDR3 is TGCGCCAGCAGCTTAAACTCTCTAGCAGATACGCAGTATTTT. The J gene is TRBJ2-3, the V gene TRBV5-1; D unclear. This CDR3 is 14 amino acids long. Deletions cut 2 bases from V and 4 bases from J, with 11 bases between. CDR1 is SGHRS and CDR2 is YFSETQ in the germline V gene.

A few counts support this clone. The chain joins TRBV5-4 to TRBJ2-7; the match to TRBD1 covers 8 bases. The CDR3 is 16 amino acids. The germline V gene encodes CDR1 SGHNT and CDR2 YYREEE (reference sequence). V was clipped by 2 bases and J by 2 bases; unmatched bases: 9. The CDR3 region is CASSLPAGTGPYEQYF. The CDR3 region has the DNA TGTGCCAGCAGCTTACCGGCGGGGACAGGACCCTACGAGCAGTACTTC.

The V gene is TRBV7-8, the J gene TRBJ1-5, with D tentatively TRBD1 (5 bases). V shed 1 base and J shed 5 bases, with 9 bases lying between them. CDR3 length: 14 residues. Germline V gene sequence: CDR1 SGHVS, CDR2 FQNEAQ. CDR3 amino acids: CASSLGGADQPQHF. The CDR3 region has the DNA TGTGCCAGCAGCTTAGGCGGGGCTGATCAGCCCCAGCATTTT. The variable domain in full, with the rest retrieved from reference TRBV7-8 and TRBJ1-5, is GAGVSQSPRYKVAKRGQDVALRCDPISGHVSLFWYQQALGQGPEFLTYFQNEAQLDKSGLPSDRFFAERPEGSVSTLKIQRTQQEDSAVYLCASSLGGADQPQHFGDGTRLSIL.

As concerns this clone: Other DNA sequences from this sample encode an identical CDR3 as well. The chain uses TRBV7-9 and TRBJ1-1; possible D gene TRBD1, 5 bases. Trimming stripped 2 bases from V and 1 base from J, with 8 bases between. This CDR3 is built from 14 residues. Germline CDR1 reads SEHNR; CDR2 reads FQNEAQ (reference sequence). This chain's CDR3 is CASSLPGGNTEAFF. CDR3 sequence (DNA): TGTGCCAGCAGCTTACCCGGGGGGAACACTGAAGCTTTCTTT. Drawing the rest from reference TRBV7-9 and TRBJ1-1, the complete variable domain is DTGVSQNPRHKITKRGQNVTFRCDPISEHNRLYWYRQTLGQGPEFLTYFQNEAQLEKSRLLSDRFSAERPKGSFSTLEIQRTEQGDSAMYLCASSLPGGNTEAFFGQGTRLTVV.

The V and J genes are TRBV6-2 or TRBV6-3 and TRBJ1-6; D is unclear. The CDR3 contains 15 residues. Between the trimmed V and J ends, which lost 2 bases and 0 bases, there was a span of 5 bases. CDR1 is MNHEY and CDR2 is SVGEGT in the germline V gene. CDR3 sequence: CASSYEGSYNSPLHF. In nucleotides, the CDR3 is TGTGCCAGCAGTTACGAGGGCTCCTATAATTCACCCCTCCACTTT.

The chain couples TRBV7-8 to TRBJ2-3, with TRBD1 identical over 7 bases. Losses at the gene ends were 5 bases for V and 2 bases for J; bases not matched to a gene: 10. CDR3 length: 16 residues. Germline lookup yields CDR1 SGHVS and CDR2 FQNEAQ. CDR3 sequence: CASSPKTDRATDTQYF. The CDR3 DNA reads TGTGCCAGCAGCCCTAAAACCGACAGGGCCACAGATACGCAGTATTTT. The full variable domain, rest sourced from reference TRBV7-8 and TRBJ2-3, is GAGVSQSPRYKVAKRGQDVALRCDPISGHVSLFWYQQALGQGPEFLTYFQNEAQLDKSGLPSDRFFAERPEGSVSTLKIQRTQQEDSAVYLCASSPKTDRATDTQYFGPGTRLTVL.

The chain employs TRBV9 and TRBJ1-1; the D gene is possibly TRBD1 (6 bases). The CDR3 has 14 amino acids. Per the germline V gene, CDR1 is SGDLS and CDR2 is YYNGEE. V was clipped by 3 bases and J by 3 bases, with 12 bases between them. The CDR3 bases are TGTGCCAGCAGCGCCGAACAGGGCCACACTGAAGCTTTCTTT. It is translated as CASSAEQGHTEAFF.

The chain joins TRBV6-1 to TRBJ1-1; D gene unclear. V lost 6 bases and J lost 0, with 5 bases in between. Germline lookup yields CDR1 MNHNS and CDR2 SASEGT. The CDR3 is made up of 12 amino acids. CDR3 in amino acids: CASRGVNTEAFF. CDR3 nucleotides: TGTGCCAGCAGGGGAGTGAACACTGAAGCTTTCTTT.

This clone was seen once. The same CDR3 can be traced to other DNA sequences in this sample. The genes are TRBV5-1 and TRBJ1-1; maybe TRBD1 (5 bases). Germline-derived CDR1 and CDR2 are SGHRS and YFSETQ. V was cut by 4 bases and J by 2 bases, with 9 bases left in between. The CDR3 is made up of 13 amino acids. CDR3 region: CASSPGGNTEAFF. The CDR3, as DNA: TGCGCCAGCAGCCCGGGGGGTAACACTGAAGCTTTCTTT.

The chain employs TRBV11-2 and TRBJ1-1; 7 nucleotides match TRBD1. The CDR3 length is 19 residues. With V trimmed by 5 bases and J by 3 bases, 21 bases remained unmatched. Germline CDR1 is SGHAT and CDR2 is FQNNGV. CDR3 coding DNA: TGTGCCAGCAGCACCCCATTTAGCGTGAGGGGGCAGGTCGACACTGAAGCTTTCTTT. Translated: CASSTPFSVRGQVDTEAFF.

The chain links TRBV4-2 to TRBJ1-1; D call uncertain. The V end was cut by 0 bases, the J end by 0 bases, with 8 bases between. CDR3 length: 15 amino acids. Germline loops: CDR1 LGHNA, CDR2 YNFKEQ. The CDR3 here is CASSQENRLNTEAFF. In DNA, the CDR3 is TGTGCCAGCAGCCAAGAGAACAGACTGAACACTGAAGCTTTCTTT.

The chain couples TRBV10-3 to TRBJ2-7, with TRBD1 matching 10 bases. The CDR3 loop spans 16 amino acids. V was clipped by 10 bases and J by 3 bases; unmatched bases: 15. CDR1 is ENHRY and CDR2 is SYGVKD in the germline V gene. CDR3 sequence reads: CATGPDPGQGSYEQYF. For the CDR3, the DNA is TGTGCCACCGGGCCCGATCCGGGACAGGGGAGCTACGAGCAGTACTTC.

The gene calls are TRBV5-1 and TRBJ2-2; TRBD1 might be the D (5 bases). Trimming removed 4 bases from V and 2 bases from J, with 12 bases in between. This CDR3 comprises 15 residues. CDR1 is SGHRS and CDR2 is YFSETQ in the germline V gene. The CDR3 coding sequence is TGCGCCAGCAGCCCCTGGGGCAGTAACACCGGGGAGCTGTTTTTT. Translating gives CASSPWGSNTGELFF.

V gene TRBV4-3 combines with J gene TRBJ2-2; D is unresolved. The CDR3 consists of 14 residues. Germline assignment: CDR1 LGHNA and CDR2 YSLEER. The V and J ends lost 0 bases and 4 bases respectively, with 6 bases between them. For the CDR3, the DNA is TGCGCCAGCAGCCAAGAATGGAGCACCGGGGAGCTGTTTTTT. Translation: CASSQEWSTGELFF.

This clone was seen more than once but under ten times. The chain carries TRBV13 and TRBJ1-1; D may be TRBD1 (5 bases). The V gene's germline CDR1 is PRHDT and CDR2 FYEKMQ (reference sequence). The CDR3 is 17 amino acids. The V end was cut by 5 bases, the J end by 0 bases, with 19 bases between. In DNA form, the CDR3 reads TGTGCCAGCAGCACACGTAGGGGCGCCCTTTTGAACACTGAAGCTTTCTTT. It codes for CASSTRRGALLNTEAFF. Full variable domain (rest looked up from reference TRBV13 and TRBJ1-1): AAGVIQSPRHLIKEKRETATLKCYPIPRHDTVYWYQQGPGQDPQFLISFYEKMQSDKGSIPDRFSAQQFSDYHSELNMSSLELGDSALYFCASSTRRGALLNTEAFFGQGTRLTVV.

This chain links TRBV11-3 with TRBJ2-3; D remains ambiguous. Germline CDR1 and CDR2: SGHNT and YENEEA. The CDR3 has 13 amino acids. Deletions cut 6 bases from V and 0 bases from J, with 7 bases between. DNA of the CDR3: TGTGCCAGCAGTCACCAGAGCACAGATACGCAGTATTTT. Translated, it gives CASSHQSTDTQYF.

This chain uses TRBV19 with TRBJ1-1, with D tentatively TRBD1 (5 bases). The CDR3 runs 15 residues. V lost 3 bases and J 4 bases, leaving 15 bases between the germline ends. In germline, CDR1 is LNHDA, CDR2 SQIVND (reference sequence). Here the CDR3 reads CASSMEGSGATEAFF. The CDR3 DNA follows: TGTGCCAGTAGTATGGAGGGTTCCGGGGCCACTGAAGCTTTCTTT. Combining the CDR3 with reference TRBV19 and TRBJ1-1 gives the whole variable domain DGGITQSPKYLFRKEGQNVTLSCEQNLNHDAMYWYRQDPGQGLRLIYYSQIVNDFQKGDIAEGYSVSREKKESFPLTVTSAQKNPTAFYLCASSMEGSGATEAFFGQGTRLTVV.

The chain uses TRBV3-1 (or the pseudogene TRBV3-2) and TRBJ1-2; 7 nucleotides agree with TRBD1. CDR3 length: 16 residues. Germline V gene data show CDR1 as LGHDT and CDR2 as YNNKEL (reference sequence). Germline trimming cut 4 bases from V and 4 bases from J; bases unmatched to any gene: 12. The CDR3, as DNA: TGTGCCAGCAGCCGATCCTCCGGGACAGTGAGCTATGGCTACACCTTC. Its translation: CASSRSSGTVSYGYTF.

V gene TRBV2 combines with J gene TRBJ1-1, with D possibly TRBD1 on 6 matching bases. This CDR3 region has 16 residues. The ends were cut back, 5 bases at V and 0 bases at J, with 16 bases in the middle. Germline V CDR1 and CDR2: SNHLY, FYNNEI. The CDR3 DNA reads TGTGCCAGCAGTCGGACAGCCCAGGGGTTGAACACTGAAGCTTTCTTT. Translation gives CASSRTAQGLNTEAFF. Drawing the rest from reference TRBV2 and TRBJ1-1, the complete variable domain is EPEVTQTPSHQVTQMGQEVILRCVPISNHLYFYWYRQILGQKVEFLVSFYNNEISEKSEIFDDQFSVERPDGSNFTLKIRSTKLEDSAMYFCASSRTAQGLNTEAFFGQGTRLTVV.